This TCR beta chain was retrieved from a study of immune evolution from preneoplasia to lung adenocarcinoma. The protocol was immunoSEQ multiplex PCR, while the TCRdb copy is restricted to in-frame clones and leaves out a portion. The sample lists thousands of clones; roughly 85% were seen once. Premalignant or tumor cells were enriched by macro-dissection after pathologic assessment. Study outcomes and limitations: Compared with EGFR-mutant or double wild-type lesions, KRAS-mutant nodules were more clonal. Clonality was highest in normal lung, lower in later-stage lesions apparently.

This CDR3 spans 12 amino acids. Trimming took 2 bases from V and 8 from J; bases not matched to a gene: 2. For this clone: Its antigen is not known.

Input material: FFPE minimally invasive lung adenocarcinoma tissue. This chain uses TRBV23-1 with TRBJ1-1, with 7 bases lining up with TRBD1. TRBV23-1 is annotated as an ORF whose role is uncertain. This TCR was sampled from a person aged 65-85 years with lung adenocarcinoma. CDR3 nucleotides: TGCGCCAGCAGTCAAAAACAGGGGGAAGCTTTCTTT. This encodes CASSQKQGEAFF.